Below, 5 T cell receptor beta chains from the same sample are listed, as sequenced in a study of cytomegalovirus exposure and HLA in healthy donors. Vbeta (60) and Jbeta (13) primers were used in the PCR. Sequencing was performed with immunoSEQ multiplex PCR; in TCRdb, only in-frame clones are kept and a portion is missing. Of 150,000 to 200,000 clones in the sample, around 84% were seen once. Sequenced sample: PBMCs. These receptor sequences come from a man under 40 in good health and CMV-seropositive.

The chain's CDR3 is CASSLDPAYEQYF. In nucleotides, the CDR3 is TGTGCCAGCAGCTTAGATCCTGCCTACGAGCAGTACTTC. This rearrangement joins TRBV7-2 to TRBJ2-7; D is unclear. V gave up 1 base and J gave up 2 bases, with 6 bases separating them. The CDR3 consists of 13 residues. CDR1 and CDR2 (germline): SGHTA, FQGNSA.

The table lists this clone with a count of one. CDR3 sequence reads: CASSSLAGGPSTDTQYF. The DNA of the CDR3 is TGCGCCAGCAGCTCCCTAGCGGGAGGGCCGAGCACAGATACGCAGTATTTT. This chain links TRBV5-1 with TRBJ2-3; 12 bases align to TRBD2. The V segment lost 3 bases and the J segment 0 bases; nucleotides outside the gene matches: 5. There are 17 residues in the CDR3. The V gene's germline CDR1 is SGHRS and CDR2 YFSETQ.

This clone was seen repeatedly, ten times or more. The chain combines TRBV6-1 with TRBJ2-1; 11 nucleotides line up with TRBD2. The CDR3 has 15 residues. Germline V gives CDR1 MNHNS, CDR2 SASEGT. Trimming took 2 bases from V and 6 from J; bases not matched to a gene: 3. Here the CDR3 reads CASSETSGSPNEQFF. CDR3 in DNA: TGTGCCAGCAGTGAAACTAGCGGGAGCCCCAATGAGCAGTTCTTC.

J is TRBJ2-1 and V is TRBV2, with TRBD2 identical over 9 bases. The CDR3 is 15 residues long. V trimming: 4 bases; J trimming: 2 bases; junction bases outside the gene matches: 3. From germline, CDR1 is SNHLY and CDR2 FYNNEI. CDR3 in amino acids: CASSGSSGTYNEQFF. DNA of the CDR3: TGTGCCAGCAGTGGGTCTAGCGGGACCTACAATGAGCAGTTCTTC.

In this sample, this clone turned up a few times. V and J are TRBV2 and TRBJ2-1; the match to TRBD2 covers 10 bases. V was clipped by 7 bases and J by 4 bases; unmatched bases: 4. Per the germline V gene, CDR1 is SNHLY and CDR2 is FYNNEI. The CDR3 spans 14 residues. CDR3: CASIRLAGYNEQFF. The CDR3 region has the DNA TGTGCCAGCATTAGACTAGCGGGTTACAATGAGCAGTTCTTC.